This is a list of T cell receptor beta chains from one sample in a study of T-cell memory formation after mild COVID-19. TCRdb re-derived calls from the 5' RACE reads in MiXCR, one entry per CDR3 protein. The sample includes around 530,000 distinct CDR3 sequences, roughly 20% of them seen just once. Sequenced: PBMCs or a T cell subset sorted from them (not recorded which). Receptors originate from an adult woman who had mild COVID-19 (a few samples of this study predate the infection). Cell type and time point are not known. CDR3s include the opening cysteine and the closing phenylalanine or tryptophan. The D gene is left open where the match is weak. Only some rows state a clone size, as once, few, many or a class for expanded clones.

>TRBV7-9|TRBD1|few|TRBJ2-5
CASRSDRGVQETQYF
TGTGCCAGCAGATCGGACAGGGGGGTTCAAGAGACCCAGTACTTC
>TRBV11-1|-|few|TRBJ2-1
CASSLAGTSPYNEQFF
TGTGCCAGCAGCTTGGCCGGGACAAGCCCCTACAATGAGCAGTTCTTC
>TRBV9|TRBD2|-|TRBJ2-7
CASSPSGRMYEQYF
TGTGCCAGCAGCCCAAGCGGGAGAATGTACGAGCAGTACTTC
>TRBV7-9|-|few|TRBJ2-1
CASSLSTVSYNEQFF
TGTGCCAGCAGCTTATCAACTGTATCCTACAATGAGCAGTTCTTC
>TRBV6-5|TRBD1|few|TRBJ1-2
CASRQGAKNYGYTF
TGTGCCAGCAGACAGGGGGCTAAAAACTATGGCTACACCTTC
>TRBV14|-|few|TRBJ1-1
CASSHTDSEAFF
TGTGCCAGCAGCCACACAGACAGTGAAGCTTTCTTT
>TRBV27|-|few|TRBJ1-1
CASSRGRTVLYTEAFF
TGTGCCAGCAGTCGTGGCCGGACAGTTCTTTACACTGAAGCTTTCTTT
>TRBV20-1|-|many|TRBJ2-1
CSARQLANSYNEQFF
TGCAGTGCCCGACAGCTAGCGAACTCCTACAATGAGCAGTTCTTC
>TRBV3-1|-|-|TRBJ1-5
CASSPAQGYQPQHF
TGTGCCAGCAGCCCAGCCCAGGGTTATCAGCCCCAGCATTTT
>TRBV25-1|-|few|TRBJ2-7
CASARGTYEQYF
TGTGCCAGTGCCAGGGGTACCTACGAGCAGTACTTC
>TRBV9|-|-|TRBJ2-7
CASSVAVTSRPYEQYF
TGTGCCAGCAGCGTAGCTGTTACTAGCCGCCCCTACGAGCAGTACTTC
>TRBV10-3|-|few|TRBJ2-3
CAIAGQWTDTQYF
TGTGCCATCGCCGGACAGTGGACAGATACGCAGTATTTT
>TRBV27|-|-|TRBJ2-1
CASSPAGMSSYNEQFF
TGTGCCAGCAGTCCAGCGGGTATGAGCTCCTACAATGAGCAGTTCTTC
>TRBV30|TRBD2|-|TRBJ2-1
CAWAGLAESNEQFF
TGTGCCTGGGCCGGACTAGCGGAAAGCAATGAGCAGTTCTTC
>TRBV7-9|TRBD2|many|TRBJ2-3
CASSPHTGLAGGLTDTQYF
TGTGCCAGCAGCCCCCACACGGGTCTAGCGGGGGGACTAACAGATACGCAGTATTTT
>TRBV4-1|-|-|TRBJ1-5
CASSPGGEFYSNQPQHF
TGCGCCAGCAGCCCCGGGGGGGAATTCTATAGCAATCAGCCCCAGCATTTT
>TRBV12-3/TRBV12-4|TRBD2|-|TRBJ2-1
CASTEMGGMSSYNEQFF
TGTGCCAGCACCGAAATGGGAGGGATGAGCTCCTACAATGAGCAGTTCTTC
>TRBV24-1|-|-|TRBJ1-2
CATSDVREWGYTF
TGTGCCACCAGTGATGTGAGGGAGTGGGGCTACACCTTC
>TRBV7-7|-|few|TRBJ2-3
CASSFSSGRTDTQYF
TGTGCCAGCAGCTTTAGTAGCGGACGCACAGATACGCAGTATTTT
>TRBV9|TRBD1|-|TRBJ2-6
CASSPRQGGSSGANVLTF
TGTGCCAGCAGCCCCCGACAGGGGGGGAGCTCTGGGGCCAACGTCCTGACTTTC
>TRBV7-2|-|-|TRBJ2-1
CARSLDERWGDEQFF
TGTGCCAGAAGCTTAGATGAGCGCTGGGGGGATGAGCAGTTCTTC
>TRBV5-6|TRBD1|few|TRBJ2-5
CASSLERQGASGETQYF
TGTGCCAGCAGCTTGGAACGGCAGGGGGCCTCCGGGGAGACCCAGTACTTC
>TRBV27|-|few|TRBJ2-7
CASSPWPATYEQYF
TGTGCCAGCAGTCCCTGGCCCGCAACCTACGAGCAGTACTTC
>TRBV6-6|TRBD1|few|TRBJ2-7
CASSFTGGGEQYF
TGTGCCAGCAGTTTCACAGGGGGCGGCGAGCAGTACTTC
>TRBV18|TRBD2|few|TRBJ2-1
CASSPPYIAGLDDNEQFF
TGTGCCAGCTCACCACCATATATAGCGGGGCTGGACGACAATGAGCAGTTCTTC
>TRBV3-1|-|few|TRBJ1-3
CASSQWVVGGSGNTIYF
TGTGCCAGCAGCCAATGGGTCGTCGGGGGCTCTGGAAACACCATATATTTT
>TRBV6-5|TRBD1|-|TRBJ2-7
CASSIQGGEQYF
TGTGCCAGCAGCATACAGGGGGGCGAGCAGTACTTC
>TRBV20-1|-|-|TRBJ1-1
CSAREAGIGSSAFF
TGCAGTGCTAGGGAAGCCGGGATTGGAAGCTCTGCTTTCTTT
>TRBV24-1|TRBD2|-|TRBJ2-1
CATSEGLAGEYNEQFF
TGTGCCACCTCAGAAGGGTTAGCGGGAGAATACAATGAGCAGTTCTTC
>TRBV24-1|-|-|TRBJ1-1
CATQLGGAENTEAFF
TGTGCCACCCAACTCGGAGGGGCGGAGAACACTGAAGCTTTCTTT
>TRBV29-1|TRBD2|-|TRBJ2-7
CSVRLAGEQYF
TGCAGCGTTAGACTAGCAGGGGAGCAGTACTTC
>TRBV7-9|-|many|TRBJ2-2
CASSLVQTVGSGELFF
TGTGCCAGCAGCTTAGTACAGACCGTAGGCTCCGGGGAGCTGTTTTTT
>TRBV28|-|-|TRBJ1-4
CASMEGSNEKLFF
TGTGCCAGCATGGAGGGTTCTAATGAAAAACTGTTTTTT
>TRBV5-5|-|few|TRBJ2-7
CASSLVVFSSYEQYF
TGTGCCAGCAGCTTGGTAGTGTTCTCCTCCTACGAGCAGTACTTC
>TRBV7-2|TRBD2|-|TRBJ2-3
CASVQREGGDTQYF
TGTGCCAGCGTACAGCGGGAGGGCGGGGATACGCAGTATTTT
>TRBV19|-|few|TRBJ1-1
CASSIPYTMNTEAFF
TGTGCCAGTAGTATACCGTACACGATGAACACTGAAGCTTTCTTT
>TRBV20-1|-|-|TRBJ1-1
CSAHQQVPSINTEAFF
TGCAGTGCTCATCAACAGGTCCCTAGTATTAACACTGAAGCTTTCTTT
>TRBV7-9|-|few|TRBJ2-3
CASSLGIREGDTQYF
TGTGCCAGCAGCTTAGGGATCAGGGAAGGAGATACGCAGTATTTT
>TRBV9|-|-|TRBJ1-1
CASSVALQNTEAFF
TGTGCCAGCAGCGTAGCTCTACAGAACACTGAAGCTTTCTTT
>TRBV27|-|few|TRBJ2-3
CASSSTRRTDTQYF
TGTGCCAGCAGTTCTACCCGACGGACAGATACGCAGTATTTT
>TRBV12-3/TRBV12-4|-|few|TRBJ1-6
CASSFQGGNSPLHF
TGTGCCAGCAGTTTCCAAGGGGGGAATTCACCCCTCCACTTT
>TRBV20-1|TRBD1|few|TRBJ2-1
CSATTYRGGIGYNEQFF
TGCAGTGCTACTACCTACAGGGGTGGTATAGGCTACAATGAGCAGTTCTTC
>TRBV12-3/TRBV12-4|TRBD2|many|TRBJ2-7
CASRLAGALGEQYF
TGTGCCAGCCGACTAGCGGGAGCACTGGGGGAGCAGTACTTC